This T cell receptor beta chain came from a study of blood T cell repertoires in COVID-19. Study background: Samples taken during acute and convalescent COVID-19 were collected in the United States, Italy and Spain. Sources were T cells, B-cell-depleted T cells, or PBMCs; the material itself was cDNA or gDNA.

The V segment lost 4 bases and the J segment 0 bases; nucleotides outside the gene matches: 4. The length of the CDR3 is 16 residues. Germline CDR1 and CDR2: KGHDR and SFDVKD. Original handling: Reference gene primers were amplified, and this amplification served to estimate nucleated cell counts. The table came from immunoSEQ multiplex PCR; TCRdb's copy has only in-frame clones and leaves some out. V and J calls and clone size are given by that table; D and trimming were obtained from the DNA. The sample includes 70,000 to 95,000 clones, around four fifths seen only once; the top ten take roughly 12%.

The clonotype comes from a woman in her 70s with active or convalescent COVID-19. The chain recombines TRBV24-1 with TRBJ2-3; TRBD1 aligns across 9 bases. Sequencing input: peripheral blood. CDR3 protein: CATSDGDRASTDTQYF. CDR3 sequence (DNA): TGTGCCACCAGTGACGGGGACAGGGCTAGCACAGATACGCAGTATTTT.